This record concerns one T cell receptor (beta chain) sequence. This sample was taken from a study of control samples from healthy donors and cancer patients. Sequencing used immunoSEQ multiplex PCR; TCRdb keeps in-frame clones, though not all of them. The sample lists about 51,000 clones, approximately 91% occurring once. The V and J ends lost 7 bases and 0 bases, in that order; junction bases with no gene match: 10. This CDR3 has 18 amino acids. Germline CDR1 is LNHDA and CDR2 is SQIVND (reference sequence). The gene calls are TRBV19 and TRBJ2-3, with 13 bases aligning to TRBD2. The receptor comes from a man aged 45-60 years with head and neck cancer. Sequencing used PBMCs. The CDR3 protein is CASTRGLAGTPSTDTQYF. The DNA for the CDR3 is TGTGCCAGTACCAGGGGACTAGCGGGGACTCCTAGCACAGATACGCAGTATTTT.